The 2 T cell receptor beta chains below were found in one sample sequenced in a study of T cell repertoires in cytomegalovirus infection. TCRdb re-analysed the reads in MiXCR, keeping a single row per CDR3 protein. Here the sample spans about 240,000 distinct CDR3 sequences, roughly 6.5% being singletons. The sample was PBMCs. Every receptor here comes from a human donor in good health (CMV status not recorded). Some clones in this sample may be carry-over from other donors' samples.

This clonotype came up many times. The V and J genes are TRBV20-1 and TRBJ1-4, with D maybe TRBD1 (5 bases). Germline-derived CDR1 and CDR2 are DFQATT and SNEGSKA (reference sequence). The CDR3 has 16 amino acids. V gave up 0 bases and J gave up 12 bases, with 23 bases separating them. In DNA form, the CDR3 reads TGCAGTGCTAGAGATCTAAGGGCAGCGAAACAGGAGGAACTGTTTTTT. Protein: CSARDLRAAKQEELFF.

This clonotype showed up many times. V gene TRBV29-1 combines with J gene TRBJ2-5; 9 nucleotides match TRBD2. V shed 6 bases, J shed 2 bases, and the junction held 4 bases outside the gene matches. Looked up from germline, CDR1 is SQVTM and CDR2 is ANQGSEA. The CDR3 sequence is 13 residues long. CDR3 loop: CSVSGGHQETQYF. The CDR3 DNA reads TGCAGCGTGAGCGGGGGGCATCAAGAGACCCAGTACTTC.